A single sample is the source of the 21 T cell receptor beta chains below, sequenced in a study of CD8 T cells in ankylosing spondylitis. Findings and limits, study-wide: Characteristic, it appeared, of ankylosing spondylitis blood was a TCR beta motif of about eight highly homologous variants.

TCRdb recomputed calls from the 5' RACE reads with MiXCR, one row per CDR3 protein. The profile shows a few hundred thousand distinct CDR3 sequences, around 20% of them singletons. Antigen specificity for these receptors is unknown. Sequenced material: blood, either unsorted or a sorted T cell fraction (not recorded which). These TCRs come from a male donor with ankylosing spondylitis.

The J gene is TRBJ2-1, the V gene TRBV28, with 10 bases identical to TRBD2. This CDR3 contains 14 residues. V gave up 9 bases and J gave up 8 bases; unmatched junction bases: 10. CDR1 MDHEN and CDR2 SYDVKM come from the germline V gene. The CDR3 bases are TGTGCCAGTCAGCGGGGGGGTCCTTGGGATGAGCAGTTCTTC. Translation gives CASQRGGPWDEQFF.

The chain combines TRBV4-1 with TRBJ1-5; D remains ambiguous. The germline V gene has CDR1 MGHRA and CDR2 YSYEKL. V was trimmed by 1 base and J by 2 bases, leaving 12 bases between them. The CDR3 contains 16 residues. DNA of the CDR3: TGCGCCAGCAGCCAAGTTAACGGGGTGGGCAATCAGCCCCAGCATTTT. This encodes CASSQVNGVGNQPQHF.

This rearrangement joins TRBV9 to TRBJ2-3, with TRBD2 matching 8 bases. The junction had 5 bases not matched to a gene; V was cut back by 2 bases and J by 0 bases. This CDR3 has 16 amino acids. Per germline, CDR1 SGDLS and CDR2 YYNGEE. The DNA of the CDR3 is TGTGCCAGCAGCGTCTTAGCGGGGACTAGCACAGATACGCAGTATTTT. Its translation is CASSVLAGTSTDTQYF.

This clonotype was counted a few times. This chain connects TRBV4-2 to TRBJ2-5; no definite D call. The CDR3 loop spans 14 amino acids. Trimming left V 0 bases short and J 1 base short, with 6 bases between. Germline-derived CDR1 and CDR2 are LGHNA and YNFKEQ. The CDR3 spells CASSQDDTQETQYF. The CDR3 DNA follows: TGTGCCAGCAGCCAAGATGACACCCAAGAGACCCAGTACTTC.

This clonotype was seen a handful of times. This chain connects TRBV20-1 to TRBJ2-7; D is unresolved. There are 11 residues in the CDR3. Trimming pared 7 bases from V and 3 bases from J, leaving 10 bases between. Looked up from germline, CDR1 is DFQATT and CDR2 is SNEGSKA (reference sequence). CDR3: CSVPRGYEQYF. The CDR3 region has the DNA TGCAGTGTACCTAGAGGCTACGAGCAGTACTTC.

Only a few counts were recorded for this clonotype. This CDR3 is CATLQLYNEQFF. The DNA of the CDR3 is TGTGCCACCCTTCAGCTATACAATGAGCAGTTCTTC. J is TRBJ2-1 and V is TRBV2; D is uncertain. Between the trimmed V and J ends, which lost 10 bases and 4 bases, there was a span of 11 bases. The length of the CDR3 is 12 residues. Per germline, CDR1 SNHLY and CDR2 FYNNEI. Full variable domain (outside the CDR3, taken from reference TRBV2 and TRBJ2-1): EPEVTQTPSHQVTQMGQEVILRCVPISNHLYFYWYRQILGQKVEFLVSFYNNEISEKSEIFDDQFSVERPDGSNFTLKIRSTKLEDSAMYFCATLQLYNEQFFGPGTRLTVL.

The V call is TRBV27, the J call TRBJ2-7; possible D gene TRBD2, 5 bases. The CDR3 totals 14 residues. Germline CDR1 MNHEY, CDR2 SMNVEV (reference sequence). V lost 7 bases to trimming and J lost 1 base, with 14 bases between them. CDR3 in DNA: TGTGCCAGCAAAAGGGAGACACCTTCCTACGAGCAGTACTTC. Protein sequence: CASKRETPSYEQYF.

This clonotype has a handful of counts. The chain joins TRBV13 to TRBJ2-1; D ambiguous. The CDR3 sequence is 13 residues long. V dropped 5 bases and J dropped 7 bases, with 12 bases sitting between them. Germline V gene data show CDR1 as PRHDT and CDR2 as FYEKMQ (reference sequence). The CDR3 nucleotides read TGTGCCAGCAGCCCCCGACACCTAAATGAGCAGTTCTTC. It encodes CASSPRHLNEQFF.

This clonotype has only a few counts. The CDR3 DNA is TGTGCCAGCAGCTTAATTAGCGGGATCCACGAGCAGTACTTC. Translation: CASSLISGIHEQYF. V and J are TRBV7-2 and TRBJ2-7; 8 bases match TRBD2. Germline assignment: CDR1 SGHTA and CDR2 FQGNSA. The CDR3 has 14 amino acids. J was trimmed by 5 bases and V by 2 bases; bases with no gene match: 5.

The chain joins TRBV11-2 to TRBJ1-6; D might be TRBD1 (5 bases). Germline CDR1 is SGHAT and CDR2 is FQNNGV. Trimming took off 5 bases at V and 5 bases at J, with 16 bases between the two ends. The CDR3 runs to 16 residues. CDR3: CASSRSGTVDNSPLHF. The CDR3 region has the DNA TGTGCCAGCAGCCGCTCCGGGACGGTAGATAATTCACCCCTCCACTTT.

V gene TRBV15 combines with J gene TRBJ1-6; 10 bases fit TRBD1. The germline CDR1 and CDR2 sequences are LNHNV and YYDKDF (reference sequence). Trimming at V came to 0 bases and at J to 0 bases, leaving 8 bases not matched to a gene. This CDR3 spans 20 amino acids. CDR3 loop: CATSRERTGGLSSYNSPLHF. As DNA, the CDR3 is TGTGCCACCAGCAGAGAAAGGACAGGGGGATTGAGCTCCTATAATTCACCCCTCCACTTT.

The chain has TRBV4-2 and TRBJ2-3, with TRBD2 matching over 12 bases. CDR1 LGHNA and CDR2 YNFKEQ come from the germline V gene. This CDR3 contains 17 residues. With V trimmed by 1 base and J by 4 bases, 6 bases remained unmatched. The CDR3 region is CASSQVASGGEADTQYF. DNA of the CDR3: TGTGCCAGCAGCCAAGTGGCTAGCGGGGGGGAGGCAGATACGCAGTATTTT.

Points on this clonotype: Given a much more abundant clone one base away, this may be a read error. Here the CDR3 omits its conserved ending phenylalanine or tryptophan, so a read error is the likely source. Here the CDR3 DNA reads TGCAGCGTTGAACCAGACACAGATACGCAGTATATT. Protein: CSVEPDTDTQYI. This sequence joins TRBV29-1 and TRBJ2-3; D gene unclear. Trimming cost V 2 bases and J 2 bases, with 5 bases left between them. The CDR3 consists of 12 residues. Germline lookup yields CDR1 SQVTM and CDR2 ANQGSEA.

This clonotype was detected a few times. CDR3 protein: CASSHGSGSGANVLTF. The CDR3 bases are TGTGCCAGCAGCCATGGGTCCGGCTCTGGGGCCAACGTCCTGACTTTC. V is TRBV3-1 and J is TRBJ2-6; D is unclear. Germline V gene lookup returns CDR1 LGHDT and CDR2 YNNKEL (reference sequence). The CDR3 spans 16 residues. The V gene lost 3 bases and the J gene lost 0 bases, with 9 bases spanning the gap.

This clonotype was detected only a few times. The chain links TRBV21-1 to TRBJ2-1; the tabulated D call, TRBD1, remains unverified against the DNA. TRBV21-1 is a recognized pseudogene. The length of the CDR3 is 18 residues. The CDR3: CASGIPGRTVTSYNEQFF. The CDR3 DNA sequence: TGTGCCAGCGGCATCCCGGGCCGGACAGTGACTTCATACAATGAGCAGTTCTTC.

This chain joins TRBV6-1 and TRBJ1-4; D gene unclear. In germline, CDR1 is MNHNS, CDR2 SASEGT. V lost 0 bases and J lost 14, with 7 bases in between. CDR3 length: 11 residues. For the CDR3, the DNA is TGTGCCAGCAGTGAAGCCGGGAATCTGTTTTTT. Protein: CASSEAGNLFF.

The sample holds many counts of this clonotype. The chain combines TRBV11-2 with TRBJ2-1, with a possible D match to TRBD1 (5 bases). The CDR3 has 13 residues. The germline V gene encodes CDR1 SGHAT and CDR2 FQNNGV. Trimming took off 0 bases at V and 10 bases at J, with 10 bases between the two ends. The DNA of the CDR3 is TGTGCCAGCAGCTTAGACCAGGGATACGAGCAGTTCTTC. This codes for CASSLDQGYEQFF. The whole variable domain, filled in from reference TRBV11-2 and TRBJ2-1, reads EAGVAQSPRYKIIEKRQSVAFWCNPISGHATLYWYQQILGQGPKLLIQFQNNGVVDDSQLPKDRFSAERLKGVDSTLKIQPAKLEDSAVYLCASSLDQGYEQFFGPGTRLTVL.

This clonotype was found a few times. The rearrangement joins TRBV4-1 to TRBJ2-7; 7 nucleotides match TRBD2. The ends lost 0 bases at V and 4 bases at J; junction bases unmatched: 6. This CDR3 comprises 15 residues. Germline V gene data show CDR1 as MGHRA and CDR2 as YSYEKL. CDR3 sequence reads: CASSQEPGLGYEQYF. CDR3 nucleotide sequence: TGCGCCAGCAGCCAAGAACCAGGACTAGGTTACGAGCAGTACTTC.

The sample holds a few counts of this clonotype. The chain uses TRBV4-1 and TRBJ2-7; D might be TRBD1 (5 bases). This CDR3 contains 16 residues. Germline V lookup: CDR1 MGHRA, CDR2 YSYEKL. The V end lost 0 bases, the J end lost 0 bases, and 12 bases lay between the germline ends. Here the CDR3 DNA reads TGCGCCAGCAGCCAAGAGGTGGACACCTTCTCCTACGAGCAGTACTTC. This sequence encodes CASSQEVDTFSYEQYF.

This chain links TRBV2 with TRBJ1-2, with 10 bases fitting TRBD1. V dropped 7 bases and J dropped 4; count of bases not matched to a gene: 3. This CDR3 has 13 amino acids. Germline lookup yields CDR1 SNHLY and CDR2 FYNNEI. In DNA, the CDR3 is TGTGCCAGCACGGACAGGGGGGGCTATGGCTACACCTTC. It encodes CASTDRGGYGYTF.

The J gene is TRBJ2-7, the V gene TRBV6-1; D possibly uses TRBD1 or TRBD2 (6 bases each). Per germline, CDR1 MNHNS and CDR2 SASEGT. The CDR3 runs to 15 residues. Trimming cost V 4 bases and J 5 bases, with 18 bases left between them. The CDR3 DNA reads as TGTGCCAGCAGTGGGTGGGGGGCCGCTTCGGACGAGCAGTACTTC. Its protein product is CASSGWGAASDEQYF.